This TCR beta chain was captured in a study of T cells in Graves' hyperthyroidism and ophthalmopathy. In this sample, this clonotype turned up a few times. The antigen is undetermined. General observations from the study: Onset of ophthalmopathy came a median about 6.5 months after the model predicted it.

Ophthalmopathy patients all had a Clinical Activity Score of at least 3, a NOSPECS grade of at least 4 and disease under 3 months old. Uncontrolled infection, other autoimmune disease, pregnancy or lactation led to exclusion. Regions amplified from RNA transcripts were the TCR beta CDR3 regions. The HTBI primer set drove a first-round RT-PCR of the TCR CDR3. TCRdb re-called the multiplex PCR reads with MiXCR, one entry per CDR3 protein. This repertoire shows approximately 330,000 distinct CDR3 sequences, roughly 13% found once; its top ten account for almost 35%. The receptor comes from a woman aged 40 to 50 with Graves' ophthalmopathy. The sample consisted of blood.

CDR3 sequence: CSARPRNQRGGETQYF. The CDR3 DNA reads TGCAGTGCTAGGCCCCGAAATCAGCGGGGCGGGGAGACCCAGTACTTC. This sequence joins TRBV20-1 and TRBJ2-5, with 7 bases that match TRBD2. The CDR3 sequence is 16 residues long. Germline trimming cut 3 bases from V and 5 bases from J; bases unmatched to any gene: 15. The germline gives CDR1 DFQATT, CDR2 SNEGSKA (reference sequence).